This T cell receptor (beta chain) is drawn from a study of radiotherapy plus CTLA-4 blockade in lung cancer. Looking at the study overall: An objective response was seen in 15% to 20% of patients, and disease control in around 33%.

Chemo-refractory metastatic non-small-cell lung cancer patients received focal radiation with ipilimumab CTLA-4 blockade. As concerns this clone: The antigen remains unidentified.

General study results and limits: Peripheral blood showed expansion of tumor-derived TCR clones after radiotherapy and ipilimumab. Reported findings show early blood T cell clone dynamics, with interferon-beta, best predicted response.

CDR1 SGHRS and CDR2 YFSETQ come from the germline V gene. Trimming took 3 bases from V and 0 from J; bases not matched to a gene: 3. CDR3 length: 16 amino acids. The protocol was immunoSEQ multiplex PCR, while the TCRdb copy is restricted to in-frame clones and leaves out a portion. The data contain some 52,000 clones, approximately 80% of them singletons. The source is a human donor with non-small cell lung cancer who had a partial response to radiotherapy plus ipilimumab. The J gene is TRBJ2-2, the V gene TRBV5-1; 9 bases align to TRBD2. Sequences were derived from peripheral blood, sampled from a patient treated with radiotherapy plus ipilimumab. The CDR3 bases are TGCGCCAGCAGCTCCGGACTAGCGACGAACACCGGGGAGCTGTTTTTT. As protein: CASSSGLATNTGELFF.